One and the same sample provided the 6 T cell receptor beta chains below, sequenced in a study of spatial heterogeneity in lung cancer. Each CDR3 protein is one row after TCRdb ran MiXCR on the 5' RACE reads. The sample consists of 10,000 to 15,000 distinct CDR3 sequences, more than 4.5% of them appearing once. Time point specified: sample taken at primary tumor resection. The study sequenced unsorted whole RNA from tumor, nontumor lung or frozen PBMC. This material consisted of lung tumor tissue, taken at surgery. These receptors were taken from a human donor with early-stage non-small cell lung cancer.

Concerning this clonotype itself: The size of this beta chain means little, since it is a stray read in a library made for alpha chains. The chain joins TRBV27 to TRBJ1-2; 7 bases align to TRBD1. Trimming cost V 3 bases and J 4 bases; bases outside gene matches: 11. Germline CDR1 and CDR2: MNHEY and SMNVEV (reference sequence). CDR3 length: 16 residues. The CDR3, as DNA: TGTGCCAGCAGTTTTGCCCGACAGGGAGGGAGCTATGGCTACACCTTC. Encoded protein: CASSFARQGGSYGYTF.

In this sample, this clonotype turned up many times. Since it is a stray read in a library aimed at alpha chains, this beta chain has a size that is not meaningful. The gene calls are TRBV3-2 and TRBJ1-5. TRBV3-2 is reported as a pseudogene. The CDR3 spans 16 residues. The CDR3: CASSQVTSMSNQPQHF. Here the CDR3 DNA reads TGTGCCAGCAGCCAAGTAACATCCATGAGCAATCAGCCCCAGCATTTT.

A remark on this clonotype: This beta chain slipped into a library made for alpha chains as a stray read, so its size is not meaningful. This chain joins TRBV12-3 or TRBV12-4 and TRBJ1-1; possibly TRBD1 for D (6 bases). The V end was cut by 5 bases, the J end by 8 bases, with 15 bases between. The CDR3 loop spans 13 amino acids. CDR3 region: CASSPQQGSEAFF. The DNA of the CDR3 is TGTGCCAGCAGTCCCCAACAGGGTTCGGAAGCTTTCTTT.

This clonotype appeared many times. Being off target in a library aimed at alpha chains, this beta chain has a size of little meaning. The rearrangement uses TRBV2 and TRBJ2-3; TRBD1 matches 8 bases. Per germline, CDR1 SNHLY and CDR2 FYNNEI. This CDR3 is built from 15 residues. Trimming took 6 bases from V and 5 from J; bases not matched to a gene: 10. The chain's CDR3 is CASSRGQGAGDTQYF. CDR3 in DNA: TGTGCCAGCAGCCGGGGGCAGGGGGCAGGAGATACGCAGTATTTT.

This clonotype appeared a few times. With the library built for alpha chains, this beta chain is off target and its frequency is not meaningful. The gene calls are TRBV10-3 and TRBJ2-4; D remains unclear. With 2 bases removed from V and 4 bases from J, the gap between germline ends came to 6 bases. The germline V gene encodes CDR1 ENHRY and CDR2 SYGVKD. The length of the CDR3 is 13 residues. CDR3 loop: CAISEPGKNIQYF. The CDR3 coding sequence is TGTGCCATCAGTGAGCCCGGAAAAAACATTCAGTACTTC.

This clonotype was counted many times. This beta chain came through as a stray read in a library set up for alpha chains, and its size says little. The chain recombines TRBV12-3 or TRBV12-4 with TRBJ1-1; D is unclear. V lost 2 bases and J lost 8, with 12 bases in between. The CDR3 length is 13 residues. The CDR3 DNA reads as TGTGCCAGCAGTTTAAATCGGCGCAGCGAAGCTTTCTTT. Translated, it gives CASSLNRRSEAFF.